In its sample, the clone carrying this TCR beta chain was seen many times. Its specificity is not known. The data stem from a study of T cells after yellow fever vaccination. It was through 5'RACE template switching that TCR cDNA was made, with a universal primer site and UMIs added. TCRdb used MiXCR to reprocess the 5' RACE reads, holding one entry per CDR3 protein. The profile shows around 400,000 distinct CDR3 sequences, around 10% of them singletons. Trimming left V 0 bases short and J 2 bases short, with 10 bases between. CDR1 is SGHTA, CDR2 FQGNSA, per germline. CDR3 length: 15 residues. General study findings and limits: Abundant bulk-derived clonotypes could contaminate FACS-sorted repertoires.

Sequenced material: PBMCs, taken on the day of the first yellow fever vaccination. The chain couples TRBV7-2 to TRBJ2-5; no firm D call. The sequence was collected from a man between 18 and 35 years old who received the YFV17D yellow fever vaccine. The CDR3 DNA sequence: TGTGCCAGCAGCTTAGCGCTAGTTCCTCAAGAGACCCAGTACTTC. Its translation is CASSLALVPQETQYF. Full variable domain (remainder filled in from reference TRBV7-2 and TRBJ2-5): GAGVSQSPSNKVTEKGKDVELRCDPISGHTALYWYRQSLGQGLEFLIYFQGNSAPDKSGLPSDRFSAERTGGSVSTLTIQRTQQEDSAVYLCASSLALVPQETQYFGPGTRLLVL.